Below are 9 T cell receptor beta chains sequenced from a single sample in a study of chemoradiotherapy in HPV16-positive cancers. Produced via immunoSEQ multiplex PCR; TCRdb's table is partial and in-frame only. The data contain approximately 9,000 clones, approximately 83% of them singletons. Sample: blood, taken from a patient who underwent chemoradiotherapy. These TCRs come from a human donor with HPV-associated anogenital cancer.

This chain connects TRBV7-2 to TRBJ1-1; 8 nucleotides line up with TRBD1. The CDR3 consists of 15 residues. Per germline, CDR1 SGHTA and CDR2 FQGNSA. V trimming: 3 bases; J trimming: 4 bases; junction bases outside the gene matches: 7. The CDR3 reads CASSLSTGVATEAFF. CDR3 nucleotides: TGTGCCAGCAGCTTGTCGACAGGGGTAGCCACTGAAGCTTTCTTT.

V gene TRBV7-9 combines with J gene TRBJ1-4, with TRBD1 identical over 8 bases. V gave up 5 bases and J gave up 8 bases; unmatched junction bases: 16. The germline V gene has CDR1 SEHNR and CDR2 FQNEAQ (reference sequence). CDR3 size: 17 residues. CDR3 sequence reads: CASSPRPQGAFWEKLFF. The CDR3 coding sequence is TGTGCCAGCAGCCCTCGCCCGCAGGGGGCTTTTTGGGAAAAACTGTTTTTT.

V gene TRBV25-1 combines with J gene TRBJ1-3; no clear D. Germline CDR1 MGHDK, CDR2 SYGVNS. The CDR3 is 12 amino acids. V dropped 5 bases and J dropped 2 bases, with 4 bases sitting between them. Here the CDR3 reads CASSWAGNTIYF. DNA of the CDR3: TGTGCCAGCAGTTGGGCTGGAAACACCATATATTTT. The full variable domain, with the rest looked up from reference TRBV25-1 and TRBJ1-3, is EADIYQTPRYLVIGTGKKITLECSQTMGHDKMYWYQQDPGMELHLIHYSYGVNSTEKGDLSSESTVSRIRTEHFPLTLESARPSHTSQYLCASSWAGNTIYFGEGSWLTVV.

The J gene is TRBJ2-1, the V gene TRBV10-3; 9 bases agree with TRBD1. The germline V gene encodes CDR1 ENHRY and CDR2 SYGVKD. The J segment lost 1 base and the V segment lost 4 bases, leaving 5 bases of the junction unmatched. The CDR3 consists of 16 residues. CDR3 region: CAISVRQGESYNEQFF. As DNA, the CDR3 is TGTGCCATCAGTGTGCGACAGGGGGAATCCTACAATGAGCAGTTCTTC.

V usage is TRBV7-9 and J usage is TRBJ2-5; D possibly corresponds to TRBD1 (6 bases). This CDR3 comprises 13 residues. V was trimmed by 6 bases and J by 3 bases, leaving 11 bases between them. Per the germline V gene, CDR1 is SEHNR and CDR2 is FQNEAQ (reference sequence). CDR3 sequence reads: CASRTTGKETQYF. For the CDR3, the DNA is TGTGCCAGCAGAACAACAGGGAAAGAGACCCAGTACTTC. Full variable domain (remainder filled in from reference TRBV7-9 and TRBJ2-5): DTGVSQNPRHKITKRGQNVTFRCDPISEHNRLYWYRQTLGQGPEFLTYFQNEAQLEKSRLLSDRFSAERPKGSFSTLEIQRTEQGDSAMYLCASRTTGKETQYFGPGTRLLVL.

This chain links TRBV12-2 with TRBJ1-6; TRBD1, the table's D call, lacks a check against the DNA. TRBV12-2 is labeled a pseudogene. The CDR3 contains 17 residues. For the CDR3, the DNA is TGTGCAAGTCGCTTAGCCGGGACAGGGGGATATAATTCACCCCTCCACTTT. Its translation is CASRLAGTGGYNSPLHF.

The V call is TRBV5-6, the J call TRBJ2-7; 10 bases match TRBD1. This CDR3 has 15 residues. The trim removed 4 bases at V and 2 bases at J, leaving 6 bases unmatched. Germline loops: CDR1 SGHDT, CDR2 YYEEEE. The CDR3: CASSQGQGGTYEQYF. The CDR3 region has the DNA TGTGCCAGCAGCCAAGGACAGGGGGGAACCTACGAGCAGTACTTC.

The chain links TRBV10-3 to TRBJ2-2; 13 bases align to TRBD2. Trimming at V came to 6 bases and at J to 0 bases, leaving 1 base not matched to a gene. The CDR3 has 16 amino acids. Germline CDR1 ENHRY, CDR2 SYGVKD. As DNA, the CDR3 is TGTGCCATCAGCGGGACTAGCGGGACGAACACCGGGGAGCTGTTTTTT. It translates to CAISGTSGTNTGELFF.

The chain links TRBV2 to TRBJ2-3; no reliable D call. Trimming shortened V by 4 bases and J by 6 bases, and 11 bases separated the two germline ends. Germline V gene data show CDR1 as SNHLY and CDR2 as FYNNEI. CDR3 length equals 13 residues. CDR3 region: CASSAKMEDTQYF. In DNA form, the CDR3 reads TGTGCCAGCAGTGCTAAGATGGAGGATACGCAGTATTTT.